A single sample gave rise to the 9 T cell receptor beta chains below, sequenced in a study of blood T cell repertoires in COVID-19. Some clones are missing from TCRdb's copy, which holds only in-frame ones; the method was immunoSEQ multiplex PCR. Of more than 90,000 clones detected, 70% to 90% appear once; the ten largest clones hold less than 1.5%. Sample: peripheral blood. The receptor source for this set is a man aged 35-49 years with acute or convalescent COVID-19.

This chain links TRBV4-2 with TRBJ2-1; weak D call: TRBD2 (6 bases). The germline V and J ends were trimmed by 1 base and 9 bases, with 16 bases remaining between them. There are 15 residues in the CDR3. CDR1 LGHNA and CDR2 YNFKEQ come from the germline V gene. The CDR3 region is CASSQGRALGTEQFF. The CDR3 nucleotides are TGTGCCAGCAGCCAAGGGAGGGCCTTAGGCACTGAGCAGTTCTTC.

The chain links TRBV5-1 to TRBJ2-1; 7 bases line up with TRBD2. CDR1 and CDR2 (germline): SGHRS, YFSETQ. After removal of 0 bases from V and 3 bases from J, the junction contained 3 bases not matched to a gene. The CDR3 is 15 residues long. The CDR3, as DNA: TGCGCCAGCAGCTTGGTTGCGGGGGTCTACAATGAGCAGTTCTTC. Translation gives CASSLVAGVYNEQFF.

This chain uses TRBV2 with TRBJ2-1; possible D gene TRBD2, 6 bases. Germline CDR1 is SNHLY and CDR2 is FYNNEI. CDR3 length equals 15 residues. Trimming pared 3 bases from V and 0 bases from J, leaving 9 bases between. This chain's CDR3 is CASSDGRSSYNEQFF. CDR3 DNA: TGTGCCAGCAGTGATGGGAGGAGCTCCTACAATGAGCAGTTCTTC.

The genes are TRBV10-3 and TRBJ2-7, with D tentatively TRBD2 (5 bases). Trimming removed 10 bases at V and 0 bases at J, with 10 bases between. The germline CDR1 and CDR2 sequences are ENHRY and SYGVKD. The CDR3 is 12 amino acids. The DNA of the CDR3 is TGTGCCACCATGGACTTCTCCTACGAGCAGTACTTC. Its protein product is CATMDFSYEQYF.

The chain carries TRBV21-1 and TRBJ1-4. TRBV21-1 is given as a pseudogene. The CDR3 is 18 amino acids. CDR3 sequence (DNA): TGTGCCAGCAGCGCTCGGTGTCGGCAACTATCAACTAATGAAAAACTGTTTTTT. Protein: CASSARCRQLSTNEKLFF.

The chain is built from TRBV7-6 and TRBJ2-1; 12 bases align to TRBD2. The trim removed 1 base at V and 9 bases at J, leaving 13 bases unmatched. The CDR3 consists of 18 residues. Germline CDR1 SGHVS, CDR2 FNYEAQ. Here the CDR3 reads CASSLDSGASGGASEQFF. CDR3 nucleotide sequence: TGTGCCAGCAGCTTAGACTCTGGGGCTAGCGGGGGGGCTTCTGAGCAGTTCTTC.

This clone has a handful of counts. The gene calls are TRBV3-1 (or the pseudogene TRBV3-2) and TRBJ1-2; no firm D call. This CDR3 is built from 15 residues. V dropped 1 base and J dropped 4 bases, with 13 bases sitting between them. Per germline, CDR1 LGHDT and CDR2 YNNKEL (reference sequence). The CDR3 bases are TGTGCCAGCAGCCAAGTAGCGAAGGGTGGCTATGGCTACACCTTC. Protein sequence: CASSQVAKGGYGYTF.

Only one count was recorded for this clone. The chain employs TRBV7-9 and TRBJ1-4, with 7 positions matching TRBD1. Germline V gene data show CDR1 as SEHNR and CDR2 as FQNEAQ (reference sequence). The CDR3 runs 15 residues. J gave up 8 bases and V 5 bases, and 11 bases lay outside the gene matches. The CDR3 region has the DNA TGTGCCAGCAGCCCAGACAGGGCTATACGGGAAAAACTGTTTTTT. This codes for CASSPDRAIREKLFF.

This chain joins TRBV20-1 and TRBJ1-4; D gene uncertain. Trimming pared 3 bases from V and 3 bases from J, leaving 14 bases between. Germline V gives CDR1 DFQATT, CDR2 SNEGSKA (reference sequence). The CDR3 runs to 15 residues. CDR3: CSASRFPPANEKLFF. In DNA, the CDR3 is TGCAGTGCTAGTAGATTCCCCCCGGCTAATGAAAAACTGTTTTTT.